This TCR beta chain was documented in a study of blood T cell repertoires in COVID-19 (dated by TCRdb to about 2020). A note on the overall study: Samples from collaborators originated in the United States, Italy and Spain and spanned both the acute and convalescent phases of COVID-19. Deeply sampled blood TCRbeta repertoires from subjects exposed to, actively infected with, or recovered from COVID-19 were included in the dataset. The repertoires were released in a freely available public database meant as a resource for research on the immune response to SARS-CoV-2. HLA class I and class II types, where available, came from metadata supplied by the sample provider rather than from assay-based typing. The prospective study material was composed of cDNA or gDNA derived from T cells, B-cell-depleted T cells, or PBMCs. Samples were obtained from the ongoing ImmuneRACE study (first 160 participants) and from about 1,300 subjects provided by 6 global collaborators. Sample metadata almost always included a de-identified subject ID, COVID-19 status, age in years and sex.

The cysteine opens and the phenylalanine closes a CDR3 of 14 amino acids. The kept DNA is CDR3 alone, 42 bases in frame from the first base. CDR1 SNHLY and CDR2 FYNNEI were looked up in the germline V gene. Germline trimming: 5 bases from V, 4 bases from J; junction bases outside gene matches: 5. TCRbeta CDR3 regions were amplified from genomic DNA using the immunoSEQ Assay, a bias-controlled multiplex PCR. The authors processed their data as follows. Within the assay, amplification of reference gene primers was used to estimate how many nucleated cells each sample contained. Sequence reads were collapsed and filtered to measure the absolute abundance of every unique TCRbeta CDR3 rearrangement. Productive Simpson clonality was computed per sample as the square root of Simpson's diversity index over productive rearrangements. TCRdb carries this immuneACCESS record with in-frame sequences only. Its versions omit some clonotypes, under half of them owing to an unresolved V gene in the studies checked, with the rest unexplained. Clone size and V and J calls were adopted from that table, with D and trimming inferred from the DNA. Here the sample has over 450,000 clones; 89% occur a single time. Clones ranked in the top ten supply around 0.95% of the sample.

In Seattle, one collaborating source enrolled patients while the infection was active and tracked those patients longitudinally over the course of disease. Whole blood was collected in K2EDTA tubes by collaborating institutions according to the institutions' own protocols. For TCRbeta analysis, collaborators shipped samples in one of three forms: frozen whole blood, isolated PBMCs, or DNA extracted from either of those sample types. As to this clone: Its antigen is currently not known. There are no base qualities to consult, and no much larger clone falls within one base.

What the work shows at the level of the full study, not this receptor alone: The quantity of clinical and demographic metadata differed by source and by participant and was supplied without curation.

This receptor was identified in a man aged 18-30 years with COVID-19, enrolled during active disease. The sequencing input was peripheral blood. The chain joins TRBV2 to TRBJ1-2, and 9 junction bases match TRBD1. The CDR3 in this case is CASSPWGQGYGYTF. The DNA reads as follows: TGTGCCAGCAGTCCCTGGGGACAGGGCTATGGCTACACCTTC.